This TCR beta chain came from a study of blood T cell repertoires in COVID-19. Study as a whole: Acute and convalescent COVID-19 specimens originated in the United States, Italy and Spain.

Using immunoSEQ multiplex PCR, the repertoire was profiled, and TCRdb retains in-frame clones only, with some absent. The repertoire holds 200,000 to 250,000 clones, 70% to 90% seen once, with approximately 12% in the top ten. This receptor was obtained from a woman in her late teens or twenties who had recovered from COVID-19. Sequencing input: peripheral blood.

This CDR3 reads CASRGRDNLSYEQYF. The CDR3 DNA sequence: TGTGCCAGCAGGGGTAGGGACAATCTCTCCTACGAGCAGTACTTC. The chain employs TRBV28 and TRBJ2-7, with D tentatively TRBD1 (6 bases). Trimming left V 6 bases short and J 0 bases short, with 15 bases between. This CDR3 spans 15 amino acids. Germline-derived CDR1 and CDR2 are MDHEN and SYDVKM.